Listed here are 10 T cell receptor beta chains from one sample, sequenced in a study of tumor-infiltrating lymphocytes in primary liver carcinoma (dated by TCRdb to the late 2010s). Sequencing was performed on an Illumina HiSeq 2500. Using a constant-region primer and ProtoScript II reverse transcriptase, TCRbeta-specific cDNA was reverse-transcribed from 400 to 550 ng total RNA. Construction of the TCRbeta libraries relied on three nested rounds of multiplex PCR, following a slightly modified ARM-PCR procedure. Each of the first two PCR rounds ran for approximately 10 cycles and used multiplex TRBV1-TRBV30 forward primers together with a Cbeta reverse primer. In-frame beta chains were kept once TCRdb had trimmed the public reads at Q25 with fastp and called clones with MiXCR. Duplicate CDR3 protein sequences are folded into a single record with the most common DNA and genes. The sample data list some 190,000 distinct CDR3 sequences, and about 55% of these were observed just once. Around 68% of the sample is taken by the ten largest.

Blood RNA was extracted from unsorted whole blood with TRIzol reagent; germline DNA came from the DNeasy Blood & Tissue kit. Specimen: peripheral blood. These TCRs come from a man in his forties or fifties with primary liver carcinoma and hepatitis B virus infection.

The rearrangement uses TRBV6-5 and TRBJ2-7; D might be TRBD1 or TRBD2, each matching 5 bases. The CDR3 runs 14 residues. V gave up 5 bases and J gave up 1 base, with 12 bases separating them. Looked up from germline, CDR1 is MNHEY and CDR2 is SVGAGI. As DNA, the CDR3 is TGTGCCAGCAGTATCGGGGCGGGTTCCTACGAGCAGTACTTC. This gives the protein CASSIGAGSYEQYF.

As to this clonotype: A much larger clone lies one base from this, so it may be a read error. The rearrangement links TRBV11-1 to TRBJ2-7, with 9 bases fitting TRBD2. Germline values: CDR1 SGHAT, CDR2 FQDESV (reference sequence). The CDR3 is 14 residues long. The CDR3 loop reads CASRLVSSGNEQYF. The CDR3, as DNA: TGTGCCAGCAGATTAGTTTCTAGCGGGAACGAGCAGTACTTC. The complete variable domain, with remaining parts taken from reference TRBV11-1 and TRBJ2-7, reads EAEVAQSPRYKITEKSQAVAFWCDPISGHATLYWYRQILGQGPELLVQFQDESVVDDSQLPKDRFSAERLKGVDSTLKIQPAELGDSAMYLCASRLVSSGNEQYFGPGTRLTVT.

The CDR3 sequence is CATAVTAGDYGYTF. Here the CDR3 DNA reads TGTGCCACTGCCGTGACGGCGGGTGACTATGGCTACACCTTC. J is TRBJ1-2 and V is TRBV12-3 or TRBV12-4; D unresolved. V dropped 10 bases and J dropped 3 bases, with 18 bases sitting between them. The CDR3 is 14 amino acids.

A few counts support this clonotype. V and J are TRBV6-5 and TRBJ2-7; possibly TRBD1 for D (5 bases). CDR1 is MNHEY and CDR2 is SVGAGI in the germline V gene. V lost 0 bases, J lost 7 bases, and 13 bases lay in between. This CDR3 spans 14 amino acids. The CDR3 spells CASSYSTGDWEQYF. The CDR3 DNA reads TGTGCCAGCAGTTACTCTACAGGCGACTGGGAGCAGTACTTC.

As for this clonotype: Its ends do not fully match the called genes, so a read error is possible. V gene TRBV6-1 combines with J gene TRBJ2-7; tentatively, D is TRBD2 (6 bases). Looked up from germline, CDR1 is MNHNS and CDR2 is SASEGT. CDR3 length: 14 amino acids. The CDR3 sequence is CSSSDGGLTYEQYF. The CDR3 bases are TGTTCCAGCAGTGATGGAGGGCTGACCTACGAGCAGTACTTC.

Of note for this clonotype: The junction does not match germline at one end; this may be a read error. The J gene is TRBJ2-5, the V gene TRBV7-8, with D perhaps TRBD2 (5 bases). This CDR3 spans 15 amino acids. Germline V gene sequence: CDR1 SGHVS, CDR2 FQNEAQ. The chain's CDR3 is CAISLASGERETQYF. CDR3 coding DNA: TGTGCCATCAGCTTAGCCTCCGGGGAAAGAGAGACCCAGTACTTC.

The J gene is TRBJ1-2, the V gene TRBV6-5; D uncertain. V gave up 2 bases and J gave up 4 bases, with 8 bases separating them. The germline V gene has CDR1 MNHEY and CDR2 SVGAGI. The CDR3 spans 13 residues. The CDR3 sequence: CASSYDYGYGYTF. In DNA, the CDR3 is TGTGCCAGCAGTTACGATTACGGCTATGGCTACACCTTC.

This clonotype has ten or more counts. The V gene is TRBV4-1, the J gene TRBJ1-1; 8 nucleotides align to TRBD1. J gave up 1 base and V 7 bases, and 5 bases lay outside the gene matches. The CDR3 is 14 amino acids. CDR1 and CDR2 (germline): MGHRA, YSYEKL. In DNA form, the CDR3 reads TGCGCCAGCACCCTAGGACAGGGGAACACTGAAGCTTTCTTT. Its translation: CASTLGQGNTEAFF.

V gene TRBV28 combines with J gene TRBJ2-7; D possibly corresponds to TRBD2 (6 bases). The germline V gene has CDR1 MDHEN and CDR2 SYDVKM. This CDR3 contains 17 residues. Trimming stripped 1 base from V and 3 bases from J, with 19 bases between. The chain's CDR3 is CASSLYRTGRLNYEQYF. CDR3 bases: TGTGCCAGCAGTTTATACCGAACGGGGAGGCTGAACTACGAGCAGTACTTC.

The rearrangement links TRBV4-2 to TRBJ2-2, with D possibly being TRBD2 (5 bases). Germline CDR1 is LGHNA and CDR2 is YNFKEQ. This CDR3 is built from 14 residues. Trimming pared 5 bases from V and 1 base from J, leaving 8 bases between. CDR3 DNA sequence: TGTGCCAGCAGCGGACTGGGGAACACCGGGGAGCTGTTTTTT. It specifies CASSGLGNTGELFF.